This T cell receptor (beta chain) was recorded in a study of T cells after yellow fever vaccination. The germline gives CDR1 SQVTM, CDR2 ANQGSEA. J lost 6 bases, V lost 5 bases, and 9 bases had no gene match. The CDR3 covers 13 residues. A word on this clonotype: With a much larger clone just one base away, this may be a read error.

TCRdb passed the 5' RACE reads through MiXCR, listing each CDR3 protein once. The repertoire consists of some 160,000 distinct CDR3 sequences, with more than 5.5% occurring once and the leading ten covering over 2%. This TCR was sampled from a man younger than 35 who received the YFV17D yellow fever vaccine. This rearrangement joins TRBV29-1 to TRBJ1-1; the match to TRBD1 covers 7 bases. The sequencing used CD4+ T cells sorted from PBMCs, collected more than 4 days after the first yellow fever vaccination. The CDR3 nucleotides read TGCAGCGTTTACGGGACAGTGGGGGCTGAAGCTTTCTTT. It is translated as CSVYGTVGAEAFF.